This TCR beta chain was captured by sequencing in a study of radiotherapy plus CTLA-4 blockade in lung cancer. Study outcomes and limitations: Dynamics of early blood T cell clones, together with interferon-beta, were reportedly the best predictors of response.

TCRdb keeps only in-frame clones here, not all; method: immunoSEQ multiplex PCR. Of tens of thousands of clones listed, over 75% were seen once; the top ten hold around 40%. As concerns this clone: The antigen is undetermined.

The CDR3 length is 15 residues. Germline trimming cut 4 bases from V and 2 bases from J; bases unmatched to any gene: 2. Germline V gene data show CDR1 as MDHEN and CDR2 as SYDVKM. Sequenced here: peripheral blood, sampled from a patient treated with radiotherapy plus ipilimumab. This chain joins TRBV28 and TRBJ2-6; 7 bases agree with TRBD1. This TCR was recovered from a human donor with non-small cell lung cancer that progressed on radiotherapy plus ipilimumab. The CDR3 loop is CASSSQGAGANVLTF. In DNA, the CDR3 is TGTGCCAGCAGTTCTCAGGGGGCTGGGGCCAACGTCCTGACTTTC.